The text below deals with one T cell receptor (beta chain). The CDR3 is 15 amino acids. V lost 8 bases to trimming and J lost 0 bases, with 17 bases between them. CDR1 and CDR2 (germline): PRHDT, FYEKMQ (reference sequence). This entry belongs to a study of T cell responses to AZD1222 COVID-19 vaccine. Libraries were prepared by immunoSEQ multiplex PCR; TCRdb keeps only in-frame clonotypes and omits some of them. The data show about 130,000 clones, 85% to 90% seen once. The receptor comes from an adult in good health. The sample here was peripheral blood, taken on day 0 of AZD1222 vaccination. V is TRBV13 and J is TRBJ2-7; perhaps TRBD2 as D (5 bases). The CDR3: CASRRSGGGSYEQYF. The DNA for the CDR3 is TGTGCCAGCCGACGGTCGGGTGGAGGCTCCTACGAGCAGTACTTC.